This TCR beta chain was obtained from a study of vaccination effects on CD4 cells after COVID-19. Trimming at V came to 6 bases and at J to 3 bases, leaving 1 base not matched to a gene. The CDR3 is made up of 13 amino acids. CDR1 and CDR2 (germline): ENHRY, SYGVKD. Clones were sequenced by immunoSEQ multiplex PCR, and TCRdb holds only the in-frame ones, with some missing. This sample has about 73,000 clones, with about four fifths found just once. CD4+ T cells specific for antigen were expanded with viral peptide pools by the ViraFEST assay before sequencing. It was after around eleven days of culture that CD4+ T cells were isolated. Nucleocapsid antibodies stayed negative before and after vaccination, showing no earlier SARS-CoV-2 infection. With regard to this clone: What it binds is unknown.

The chain combines TRBV10-3 with TRBJ1-5, with 8 bases matching TRBD1. The receptor's source is a human donor who received a COVID-19 vaccine. The source material was CD4+ T cells from PBMCs cultured with HCoV-NL63 spike peptides, sampled before COVID-19 vaccination. In DNA, the CDR3 is TGTGCCATCAGGGACAGGGACAATCAGCCCCAGCATTTT. As protein: CAIRDRDNQPQHF.